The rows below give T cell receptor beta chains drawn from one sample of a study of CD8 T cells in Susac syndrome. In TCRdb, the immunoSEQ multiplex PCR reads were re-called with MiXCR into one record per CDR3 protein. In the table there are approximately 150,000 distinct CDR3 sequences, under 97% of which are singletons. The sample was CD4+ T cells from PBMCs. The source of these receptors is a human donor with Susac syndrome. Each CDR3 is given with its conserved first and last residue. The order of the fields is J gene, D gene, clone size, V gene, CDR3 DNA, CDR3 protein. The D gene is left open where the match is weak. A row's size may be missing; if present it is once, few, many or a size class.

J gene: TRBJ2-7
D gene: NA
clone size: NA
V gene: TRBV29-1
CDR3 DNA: TGCAGCGCCGCCTCTTACGAGCAGTACTTC
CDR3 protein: CSAASYEQYF

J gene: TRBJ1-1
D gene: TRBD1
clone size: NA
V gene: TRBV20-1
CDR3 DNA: TGCAGTGCTAGATCGACAGGGGAAGCTTTCTTT
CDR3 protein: CSARSTGEAFF

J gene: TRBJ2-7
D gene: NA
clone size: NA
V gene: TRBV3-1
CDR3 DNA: TGTGCCAGCAGCGCCGAAGGGAGGCTCTCCTACGAGCAGTACTTC
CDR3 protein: CASSAEGRLSYEQYF

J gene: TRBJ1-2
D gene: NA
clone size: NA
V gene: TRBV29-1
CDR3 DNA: TGCAGCGTTGAGGTGGGACACAACTATGGCTACACCTTC
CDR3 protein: CSVEVGHNYGYTF

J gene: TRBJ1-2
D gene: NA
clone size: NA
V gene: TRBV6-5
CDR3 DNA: TGTGCCAGCAACGGGAACAGCTATGGCTACACCTTC
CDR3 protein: CASNGNSYGYTF

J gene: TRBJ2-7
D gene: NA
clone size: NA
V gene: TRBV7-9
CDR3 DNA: TGTGCCAGCAGCTTAGCCCCGGGCCCCTACGAGCAGTACTTC
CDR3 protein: CASSLAPGPYEQYF

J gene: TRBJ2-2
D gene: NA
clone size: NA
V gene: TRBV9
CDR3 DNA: TGTGCCAGCAGCGTAAATCTTTTAGGATCAGGGGCCGCCGGGGAGCTGTTTTTT
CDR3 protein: CASSVNLLGSGAAGELFF

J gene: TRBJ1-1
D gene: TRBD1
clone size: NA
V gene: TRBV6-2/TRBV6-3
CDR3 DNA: TGTGCCAGCAGTTACCCCGGACAGGGGGCTGGTGAAGCTTTCTTT
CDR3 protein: CASSYPGQGAGEAFF

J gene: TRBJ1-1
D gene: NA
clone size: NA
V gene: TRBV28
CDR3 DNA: TGTGCCAGCAGGGCGCCACAGGGGAACACTGAAGCTTTCTTT
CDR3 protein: CASRAPQGNTEAFF

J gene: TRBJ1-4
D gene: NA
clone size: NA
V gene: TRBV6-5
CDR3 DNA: TGTGCCAGCAGCGCAGTTGCAACTAATGAAAAACTGTTTTTT
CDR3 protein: CASSAVATNEKLFF

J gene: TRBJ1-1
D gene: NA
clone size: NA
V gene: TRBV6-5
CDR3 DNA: TGTGCCAGCAGTTACAACAGGGTCTCGAACACTGAAGCTTTCTTT
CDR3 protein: CASSYNRVSNTEAFF

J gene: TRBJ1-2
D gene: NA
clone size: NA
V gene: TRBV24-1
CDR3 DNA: TGTGCCACCAGTGATCCCGTGATGGGCTACACCTTC
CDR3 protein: CATSDPVMGYTF

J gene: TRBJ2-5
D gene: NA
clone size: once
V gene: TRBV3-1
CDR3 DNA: TGTGCCAGCAGCCAAGGGCCAGAGACCCAGTACTTC
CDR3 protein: CASSQGPETQYF

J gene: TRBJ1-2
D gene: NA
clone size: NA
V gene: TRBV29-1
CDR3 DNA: TGCAGCGTTGGGGGGGTTTATGGCTACACCTTC
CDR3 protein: CSVGGVYGYTF

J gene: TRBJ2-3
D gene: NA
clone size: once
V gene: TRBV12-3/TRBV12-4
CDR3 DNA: TGTGCCAGTCGGGACGAAGATCCCACAGATACGCAGTATTTT
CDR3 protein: CASRDEDPTDTQYF

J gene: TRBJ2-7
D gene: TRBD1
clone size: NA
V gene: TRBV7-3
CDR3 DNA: TGTGCCAGCAGCTCGACAGGGTTGGGTGAGCAGTACTTC
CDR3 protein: CASSSTGLGEQYF

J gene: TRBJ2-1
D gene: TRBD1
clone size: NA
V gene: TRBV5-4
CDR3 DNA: TGTGCCAGCAGCCATCGGGACAGGGGCGAAAGCTCCTACAATGAGCAGTTCTTC
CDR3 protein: CASSHRDRGESSYNEQFF

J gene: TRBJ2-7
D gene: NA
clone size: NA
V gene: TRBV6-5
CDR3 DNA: TGTGCCAGTTCCATGGAGGGCCCCCGTTCACGTGAGCAGTACTTC
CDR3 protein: CASSMEGPRSREQYF

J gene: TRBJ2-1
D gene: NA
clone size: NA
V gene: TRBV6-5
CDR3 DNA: TGTGCCAGCAGCCGCCCCGGGATTGTGGAGGAGCAGTTCTTC
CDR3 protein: CASSRPGIVEEQFF

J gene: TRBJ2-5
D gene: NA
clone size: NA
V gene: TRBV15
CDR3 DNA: TGTGCCACAGGGACGGAGGAGACCCAGTACTTC
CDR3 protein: CATGTEETQYF

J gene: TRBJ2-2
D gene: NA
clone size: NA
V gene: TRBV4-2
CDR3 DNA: TGTGCCAGCAGCCGGCGGGGAGTGGGGAACACCGGGGAGCTGTTTTTT
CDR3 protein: CASSRRGVGNTGELFF

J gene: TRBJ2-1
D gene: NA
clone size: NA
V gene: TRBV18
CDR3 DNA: TGTGCCAGCTCACCGCCACGGACCTCCTACAATGAGCAGTTCTTC
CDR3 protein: CASSPPRTSYNEQFF

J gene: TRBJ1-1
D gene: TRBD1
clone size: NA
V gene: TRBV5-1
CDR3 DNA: TGCGCCAGCAGCCCACCTTTGCCAGGGGGGAACACTGAAGCTTTCTTT
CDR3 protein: CASSPPLPGGNTEAFF

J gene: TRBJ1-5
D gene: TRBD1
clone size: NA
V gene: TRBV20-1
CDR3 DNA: TGCAGTGCTAGAGGGGACAGTGGCGGCAATCAGCCCCAGCATTTT
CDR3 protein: CSARGDSGGNQPQHF

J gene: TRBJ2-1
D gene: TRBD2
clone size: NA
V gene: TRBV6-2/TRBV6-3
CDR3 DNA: TGTGCCAGCAGCTCGACTAGCGGGAGACATAATGAGCAGTTCTTC
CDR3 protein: CASSSTSGRHNEQFF

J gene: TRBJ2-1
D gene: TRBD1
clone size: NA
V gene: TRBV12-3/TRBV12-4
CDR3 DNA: TGTGCCAGCAGCAAGACAGGGCGATCCTACAATGAGCAGTTCTTC
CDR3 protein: CASSKTGRSYNEQFF

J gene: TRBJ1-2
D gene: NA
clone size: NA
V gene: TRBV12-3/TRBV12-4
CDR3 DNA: TGTGCCAGCAGTCCCGATGAGATTTCGGGCAGGGGCTACACCTTC
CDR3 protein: CASSPDEISGRGYTF

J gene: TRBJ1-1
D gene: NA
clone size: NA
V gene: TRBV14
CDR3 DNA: TGTGCCAGCAGCCGTTTTGGACAGATGAACACTGAAGCTTTCTTT
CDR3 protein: CASSRFGQMNTEAFF

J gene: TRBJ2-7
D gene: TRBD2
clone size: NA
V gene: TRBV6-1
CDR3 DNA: TGTGCCAGCAGGGATAGCGGGAGTCTTAAGGAGCAGTACTTC
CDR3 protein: CASRDSGSLKEQYF

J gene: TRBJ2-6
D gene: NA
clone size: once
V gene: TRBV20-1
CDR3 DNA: TGCAGTGCTAGAGATCCGACTCTCTCTGGGGCCAACGTCCTGACTTTC
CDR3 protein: CSARDPTLSGANVLTF

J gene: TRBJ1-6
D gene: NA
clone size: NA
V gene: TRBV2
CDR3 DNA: TGTGCCAGCAGTGTGGGGGATTTTCAAAGTTCACCCCTCCACTTT
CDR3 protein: CASSVGDFQSSPLHF

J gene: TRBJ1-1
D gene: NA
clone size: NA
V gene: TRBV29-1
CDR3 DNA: TGCGCAGAGACAGCGAACACTGAAGCTTTCTTT
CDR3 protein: CAETANTEAFF

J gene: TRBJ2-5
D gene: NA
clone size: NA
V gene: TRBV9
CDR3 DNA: TGTGCCAGCAGCGTAGCGGTGGGACCTCAAGAGACCCAGTACTTC
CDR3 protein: CASSVAVGPQETQYF

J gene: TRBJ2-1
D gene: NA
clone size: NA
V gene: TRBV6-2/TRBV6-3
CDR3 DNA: TGTGCCAGCAGTTACCCCAGCGATGAGCAGTTCTTC
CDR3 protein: CASSYPSDEQFF

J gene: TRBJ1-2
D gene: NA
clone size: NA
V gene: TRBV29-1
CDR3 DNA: TGCAGCGTTGTGGAGCCAGCGGGTTGGGGCTACACCTTC
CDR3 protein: CSVVEPAGWGYTF

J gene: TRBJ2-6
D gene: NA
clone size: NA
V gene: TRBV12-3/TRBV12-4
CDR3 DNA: TGTGCCAGCAGTTTAAGGACAACTGGGGCCAACGTCCTGACTTTC
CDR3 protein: CASSLRTTGANVLTF